This TCR beta chain was identified during a study of T cell repertoires in aging, cancer and after chemotherapy (dated 2019 in TCRdb). Looking at the study overall: Six donor age groups were covered, ranging from 30 or younger up to 70 or older, and each group contained at least three individuals. A cohort of some 210 cancer patients (roughly 90 with hematological and 124 with solid cancers) was assembled, and under 100 healthy donors were included as a reference group. In the hematological group, paired pre- and post-chemotherapy samples were obtained from chronic lymphocytic leukemia patients treated with fludarabine- or bendamustine-based regimens. The study profiled peripheral blood TCR beta repertoires from healthy donors and cancer patients to examine immunoaging and T cell reconstitution after chemotherapy. The full dataset contained 8.5 million to 10 million TCR reads. Findings and caveats that apply to the study as a whole: In both cancer cohorts, the median generation probability rose over the chemotherapy interval, which suggests that the repertoire was reconstituted through rebound thymic output. In healthy donors, the decline in TCR diversity with age was mainly due to loss of richness, whereas in cancer patients loss of evenness also played a role. Compared with age-matched healthy donors, untreated patients with hematological or solid cancers had significantly lower TCR diversity and higher clonality in blood. According to the authors, the repertoire data do not allow conclusions to be drawn about immunological memory after chemotherapy. Lymphoid organ infiltration was present in the hematological cancer patients, and this infiltration may itself impair thymic emigration or the expansion of peripheral T cells.

Compared with the rest of its sample, this clonotype is medium-sized (0.01 to 0.1%). Which antigen it targets is not known. No base quality values were provided; no much bigger clone lies one nucleotide off. TCR beta rearrangements were amplified from genomic DNA extracted from peripheral blood rather than from sorted cells or RNA. Rearranged TRB sequences spanning V, D and J segments were amplified in a multiplex touch-down PCR with a mixed TRB-A/B primer pool. Illumina adapters and sample indices were attached to the amplicons in two consecutive PCR reactions using Phusion HS II polymerase. Amplicons were gel-purified with the NucleoSpin Gel and PCR Clean-up kit, then checked with Qubit and an Agilent 2100 Bioanalyzer. Sequencing of the libraries was done on an Illumina MiSeq with paired-end, single-indexed 600-cycle runs. As for the original processing: MiXCR versions 2.12 and 3.0.5 were used to process TRB sequences. Each unique CDR3 nucleotide sequence was counted as one clone, and only productive sequences with at least two reads were retained. Shannon diversity, evenness, clonality (one minus evenness), and alpha-parameterized diversity profiles from alpha 0 to 5 were included as repertoire metrics. Generation probabilities of clones in paired pre- and post-chemotherapy samples were computed with the IGoR algorithm. TCRdb trimmed public reads at Q25 via fastp, called clones via MiXCR and kept in-frame beta chains. For every CDR3 protein sequence, its rows merge into one entry that carries the most common genes and DNA. These V and J calls derive from TCRdb rather than the authors' analysis. This sample has around 500 distinct CDR3 sequences in its table, and less than 25% of those were observed once. Around 73% of the sample rests with the top ten.

Trimming removed 5 bases from V and 3 bases from J; the gene matches leave 3 bases unexplained. Spanning cysteine to phenylalanine, the CDR3 consists of 14 amino acids. The read is trimmed to its CDR3 DNA, 42 bases read in frame from base 1. In the germline V gene, CDR1 corresponds to KGHSH and CDR2 to LQKENI. Rearrangement joined TRBV18 to TRBJ1-3; TRBD1 agrees with 8 junctional bases. The clonotype comes from a human donor with a blood cancer. The donor label of this sample is uncertain. The sequencing input was blood. The nucleotide sequence reads TGTGCCAGCTCAAGGGACAGGAGTGGAAACACCATATATTTT. It translates as CASSRDRSGNTIYF. Supplemented by the reference TRBV18 and TRBJ1-3 proteins around the CDR3, the complete variable domain is NAGVMQNPRHLVRRRGQEARLRCSPMKGHSHVYWYRQLPEEGLKFMVYLQKENIIDESGMPKERFSAEFPKEGPSILRIQQVVRGDSAAYFCASSRDRSGNTIYFGEGSWLTVV.